Listed below are T cell receptor beta chains from one sample, sequenced in a study of tumor-infiltrating lymphocytes in primary liver carcinoma. Each CDR3 protein is one row after TCRdb ran MiXCR on the multiplex PCR reads. The sample lists some 120,000 distinct CDR3 sequences, 64% occurring once. Source material: liver tumor tissue from sampling region 3. The receptors come from a woman in her fifties or sixties with primary liver carcinoma and hepatitis B virus infection. CDR3s include the opening cysteine and the closing phenylalanine or tryptophan. The D gene is left open where the match is weak. Part of the rows lack a size; the others show once, few, many or a class for expanded clones.

v_gene: TRBV5-4; len: 13; j_gene: TRBJ2-3; abundance: many; d_gene: -; CDR3aa: CASSIEPTDTQYF; CDR3nt: TGTGCCAGCAGTATCGAACCCACAGATACGCAGTATTTT
v_gene: TRBV7-9; len: 15; j_gene: TRBJ2-5; abundance: -; d_gene: -; CDR3aa: CASSLESTTGETQYF; CDR3nt: TGTGCCAGCAGCTTAGAGTCAACTACGGGAGAGACCCAGTACTTC
v_gene: TRBV2; len: 12; j_gene: TRBJ1-1; abundance: -; d_gene: -; CDR3aa: CASTEWSTEAFF; CDR3nt: TGTGCCAGCACGGAGTGGAGCACTGAAGCTTTCTTT
v_gene: TRBV11-2; len: 14; j_gene: TRBJ2-7; abundance: -; d_gene: -; CDR3aa: CVSSLEGGPYEQYF; CDR3nt: TGTGTCAGCAGCCTAGAAGGAGGCCCCTATGAGCAGTACTTC
v_gene: TRBV11-2; len: 15; j_gene: TRBJ2-7; abundance: -; d_gene: -; CDR3aa: CASSQDLGTSYKQYF; CDR3nt: TGTGCCAGCAGCCAAGATCTTGGTACCTCCTACAAGCAGTACTTC
v_gene: TRBV29-1; len: 12; j_gene: TRBJ2-5; abundance: -; d_gene: -; CDR3aa: CSVHRGGGTRYF; CDR3nt: TGCAGCGTGCACAGGGGAGGGGGGACCCGGTACTTC
v_gene: TRBV28; len: 14; j_gene: TRBJ2-7; abundance: -; d_gene: -; CDR3aa: CANTTLGGGSEQYF; CDR3nt: TGCGCCAACACCACCTTGGGAGGGGGGAGCGAGCAATACTTC
v_gene: TRBV11-2; len: 13; j_gene: TRBJ2-5; abundance: -; d_gene: -; CDR3aa: CANSTNREETQHF; CDR3nt: TGTGCCAATAGCACGAACAGGGAAGAGACCCAGCACTTC
v_gene: TRBV4-2; len: 16; j_gene: TRBJ2-1; abundance: -; d_gene: TRBD2; CDR3aa: CASSQTGLAGGGEQFF; CDR3nt: TGTGCCAGCAGCCAGACGGGACTAGCGGGAGGTGGTGAGCAATTCTTC
v_gene: TRBV12-3/TRBV12-4; len: 14; j_gene: TRBJ1-6; abundance: -; d_gene: -; CDR3aa: CASRLGHPNSPLHF; CDR3nt: TGTGCCAGCAGACTGGGACATCCGAATTCACCCCTCCACTTT
v_gene: TRBV4-1; len: 15; j_gene: TRBJ2-1; abundance: -; d_gene: -; CDR3aa: CANCILAGRYNEQFF; CDR3nt: TGCGCCAACTGTATCCTAGCAGGTCGATACAATGAGCAGTTCTTC
v_gene: TRBV5-4; len: 17; j_gene: TRBJ2-3; abundance: -; d_gene: TRBD1; CDR3aa: CASSHPGQGPSTDTQYF; CDR3nt: TGTGCCAGCAGCCATCCCGGACAGGGACCTAGCACAGATACGCAGTATTTT
v_gene: TRBV28; len: 15; j_gene: TRBJ2-6; abundance: -; d_gene: -; CDR3aa: CASSPRYSGANVLTF; CDR3nt: TGTGCCAGCAGTCCCCGGTACTCTGGGGCCAACGTCCTGACTTTC
v_gene: TRBV28; len: 15; j_gene: TRBJ1-2; abundance: -; d_gene: -; CDR3aa: CARGRAPGGIGGYTF; CDR3nt: TGTGCCAGGGGTCGCGCTCCCGGGGGGATTGGAGGCTACACCTTC
v_gene: TRBV6-2/TRBV6-3; len: 16; j_gene: TRBJ2-7; abundance: -; d_gene: TRBD2; CDR3aa: CASSRTSGRISYEQYF; CDR3nt: TGTGCCAGCAGCCGGACTAGCGGGAGAATTTCCTACGAGCAGTACTTC
v_gene: TRBV11-3; len: 13; j_gene: TRBJ1-1; abundance: -; d_gene: -; CDR3aa: CASSLMANTETFF; CDR3nt: TGTGCCAGCAGCTTAATGGCAAACACTGAGACTTTCTTT
v_gene: TRBV29-1; len: 11; j_gene: TRBJ1-1; abundance: many; d_gene: -; CDR3aa: CHAWENTEAFF; CDR3nt: TGCCACGCCTGGGAGAACACTGAAGCTTTCTTT
v_gene: TRBV25-1; len: 13; j_gene: TRBJ1-2; abundance: once; d_gene: -; CDR3aa: CASSRGGSDGYTF; CDR3nt: TGTGCCAGCAGTCGAGGGGGTTCAGATGGCTACACCTTC
v_gene: TRBV28; len: 18; j_gene: TRBJ2-7; abundance: -; d_gene: -; CDR3aa: CASSPPHFERGTTFEQYF; CDR3nt: TGTGCCAGCAGTCCTCCTCATTTTGAGAGGGGTACAACCTTCGAGCAGTACTTC
v_gene: TRBV13; len: 13; j_gene: TRBJ1-1; abundance: -; d_gene: -; CDR3aa: CASSLRGAGKAFF; CDR3nt: TGTGCCAGTAGCTTACGGGGGGCTGGTAAAGCTTTCTTT
v_gene: TRBV20-1; len: 13; j_gene: TRBJ1-1; abundance: -; d_gene: TRBD1; CDR3aa: CSAAIGTDTEAFF; CDR3nt: TGCAGTGCAGCGATCGGGACAGACACTGAAGCTTTCTTT
v_gene: TRBV7-9; len: 16; j_gene: TRBJ2-3; abundance: few; d_gene: -; CDR3aa: CASSSGLARRTDTQYF; CDR3nt: TGTGCCAGCAGCTCCGGTCTAGCGCGACGCACAGATACGCAGTATTTT
v_gene: TRBV6-5; len: 15; j_gene: TRBJ2-6; abundance: many; d_gene: -; CDR3aa: CATNLGVSGANVLTF; CDR3nt: TGTGCCACTAACCTCGGGGTTTCTGGGGCCAACGTCCTGACTTTC
v_gene: TRBV11-3; len: 16; j_gene: TRBJ2-4; abundance: -; d_gene: TRBD1; CDR3aa: CASGPRTGLAKNIQYF; CDR3nt: TGTGCCAGCGGCCCTCGGACAGGGTTGGCTAAAAACATTCAGTACTTC
v_gene: TRBV6-5; len: 13; j_gene: TRBJ2-7; abundance: -; d_gene: -; CDR3aa: CVSRRGAACEQYF; CDR3nt: TGTGTCAGCAGAAGAGGGGCCGCATGCGAGCAGTACTTC
v_gene: TRBV6-1; len: 15; j_gene: TRBJ1-5; abundance: -; d_gene: -; CDR3aa: CASSSGALHNQPQHF; CDR3nt: TGTGCCAGCAGTTCCGGGGCTTTGCACAATCAGCCCCAGCATTTT
v_gene: TRBV11-2; len: 15; j_gene: TRBJ1-2; abundance: -; d_gene: -; CDR3aa: CASSLDPRANYDYTF; CDR3nt: TGTGCCAGCAGCTTAGACCCACGGGCCAATTATGACTACACCTTC
v_gene: TRBV28; len: 14; j_gene: TRBJ2-2; abundance: -; d_gene: -; CDR3aa: CTSGATINTGELFF; CDR3nt: TGTACCAGCGGCGCGACTATCAACACCGGGGAGCTGTTTTTT
v_gene: TRBV20-1; len: 15; j_gene: TRBJ2-7; abundance: -; d_gene: TRBD2; CDR3aa: CSARHGLARTYEQYF; CDR3nt: TGCAGTGCTAGACATGGACTAGCGAGGACCTACGAGCAGTACTTC
v_gene: TRBV11-2; len: 14; j_gene: TRBJ1-3; abundance: -; d_gene: -; CDR3aa: CASSLEVDGNTIYF; CDR3nt: TGTGCCAGCAGCTTAGAAGTGGATGGAAACACCATATACTTT
v_gene: TRBV29-1; len: 15; j_gene: TRBJ2-3; abundance: -; d_gene: TRBD2; CDR3aa: CSVGKTSGRTDMQYF; CDR3nt: TGCAGCGTCGGCAAGACTAGCGGGAGGACAGATATGCAGTATTTT
v_gene: TRBV28; len: 18; j_gene: TRBJ2-1; abundance: many; d_gene: TRBD2; CDR3aa: CASRPTTGLAANYNEQFF; CDR3nt: TGTGCCAGCAGGCCAACTACGGGACTAGCGGCTAACTACAATGAGCAGTTCTTC
v_gene: TRBV28; len: 16; j_gene: TRBJ2-5; abundance: -; d_gene: -; CDR3aa: CASTTRSHRLLETQYF; CDR3nt: TGTGCCAGCACGACGAGGTCCCACCGTTTATTAGAGACCCAGTACTTC
v_gene: TRBV11-2; len: 15; j_gene: TRBJ2-3; abundance: medium-sized; d_gene: -; CDR3aa: CASSPQRGGLDTQYF; CDR3nt: TGTGCCAGCAGCCCACAGAGGGGGGGCTTAGATACGCAGTATTTT
v_gene: TRBV12-3/TRBV12-4; len: 12; j_gene: TRBJ2-5; abundance: many; d_gene: -; CDR3aa: CASKGLQETQYF; CDR3nt: TGTGCCAGCAAGGGTCTCCAAGAGACCCAGTACTTC
v_gene: TRBV28; len: 12; j_gene: TRBJ1-5; abundance: -; d_gene: -; CDR3aa: CASSHGRKPQHF; CDR3nt: TGTGCCAGCAGCCATGGAAGAAAGCCCCAGCATTTT
v_gene: TRBV29-1; len: 13; j_gene: TRBJ1-2; abundance: -; d_gene: -; CDR3aa: CSLARGLGYGCTF; CDR3nt: -
v_gene: TRBV28; len: 16; j_gene: TRBJ2-2; abundance: -; d_gene: TRBD2; CDR3aa: CVGLGGSGRTTGELFF; CDR3nt: TGTGTCGGCTTAGGAGGTAGCGGGAGGACAACCGGGGAGCTGTTTTTT
v_gene: TRBV5-1; len: 15; j_gene: TRBJ1-1; abundance: many; d_gene: -; CDR3aa: CASSLTARGRTEAFF; CDR3nt: TGCGCCAGCAGCTTGACGGCTAGGGGCCGCACTGAAGCTTTCTTT
v_gene: TRBV10-3; len: 13; j_gene: TRBJ1-2; abundance: many; d_gene: -; CDR3aa: CAISESPNYGYTF; CDR3nt: TGTGCCATCAGTGAGTCGCCTAACTATGGCTACACCTTC
v_gene: TRBV18; len: 14; j_gene: TRBJ2-7; abundance: -; d_gene: -; CDR3aa: CASSRDKGEYEQYF; CDR3nt: TGTGCCAGCTCACGGGACAAGGGGGAATACGAGCAGTACTTC
v_gene: TRBV6-5; len: 14; j_gene: TRBJ2-3; abundance: many; d_gene: -; CDR3aa: CASSYRGSTDTQYF; CDR3nt: TGTGCCAGCAGTTACCGCGGGTCCACAGATACGCAGTATTTT
v_gene: TRBV11-1; len: 14; j_gene: TRBJ2-3; abundance: -; d_gene: TRBD2; CDR3aa: CASSLRERAGEPHF; CDR3nt: TGTGCCAGTAGCTTAAGGGAACGTGCGGGAGAGCCTCACTTT
v_gene: TRBV11-2; len: 15; j_gene: TRBJ1-2; abundance: -; d_gene: -; CDR3aa: CASSLTIQGDGRYTF; CDR3nt: TGTGCCAGCAGTTTAACAATACAGGGAGATGGTCGCTATACCTTC
v_gene: TRBV4-2; len: 16; j_gene: TRBJ2-7; abundance: -; d_gene: -; CDR3aa: CASSRPGISSSYEQYF; CDR3nt: TGTGCCAGCAGCCGTCCCGGGATATCTAGCTCCTACGAGCAGTATTTC
v_gene: TRBV29-1; len: 13; j_gene: TRBJ1-3; abundance: -; d_gene: -; CDR3aa: CSVGLSLGNTIYF; CDR3nt: TGCAGCGTTGGACTTTCCCTTGGAAACACCATATATTTT
v_gene: TRBV10-2; len: 14; j_gene: TRBJ1-5; abundance: -; d_gene: -; CDR3aa: CAISESSSDQLQHF; CDR3nt: TGCGCCATCAGTGAGTCATCTAGCGATCAGCTCCAGCATTTT